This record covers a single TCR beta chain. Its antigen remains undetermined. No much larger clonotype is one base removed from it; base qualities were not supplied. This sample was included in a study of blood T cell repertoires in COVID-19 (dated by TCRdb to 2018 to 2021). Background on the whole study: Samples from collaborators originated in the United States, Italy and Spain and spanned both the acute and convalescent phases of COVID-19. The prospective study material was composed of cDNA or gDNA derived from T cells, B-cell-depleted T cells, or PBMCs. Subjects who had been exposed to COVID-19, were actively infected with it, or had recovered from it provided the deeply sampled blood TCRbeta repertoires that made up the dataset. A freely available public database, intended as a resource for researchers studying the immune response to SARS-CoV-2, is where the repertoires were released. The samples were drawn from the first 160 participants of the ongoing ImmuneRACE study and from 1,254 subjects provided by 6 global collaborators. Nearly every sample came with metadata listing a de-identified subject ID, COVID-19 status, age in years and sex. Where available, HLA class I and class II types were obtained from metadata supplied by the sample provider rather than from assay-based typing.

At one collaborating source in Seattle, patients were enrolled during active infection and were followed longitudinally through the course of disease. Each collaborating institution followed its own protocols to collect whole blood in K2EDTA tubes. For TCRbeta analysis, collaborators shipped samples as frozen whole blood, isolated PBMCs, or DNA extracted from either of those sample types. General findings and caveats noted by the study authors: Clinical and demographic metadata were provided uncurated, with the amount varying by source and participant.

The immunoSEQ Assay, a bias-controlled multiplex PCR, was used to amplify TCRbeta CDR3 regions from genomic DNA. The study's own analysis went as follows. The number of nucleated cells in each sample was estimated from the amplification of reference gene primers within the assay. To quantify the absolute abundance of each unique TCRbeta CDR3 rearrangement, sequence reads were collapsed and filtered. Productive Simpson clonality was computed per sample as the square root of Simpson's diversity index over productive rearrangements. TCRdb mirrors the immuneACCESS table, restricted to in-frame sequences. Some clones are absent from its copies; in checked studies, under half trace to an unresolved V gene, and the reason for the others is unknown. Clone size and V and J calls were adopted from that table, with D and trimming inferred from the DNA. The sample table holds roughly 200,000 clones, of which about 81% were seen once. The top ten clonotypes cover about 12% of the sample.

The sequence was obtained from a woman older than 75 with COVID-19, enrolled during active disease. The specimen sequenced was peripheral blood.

The bases read TGTGCCAGCAGCAAAGCGCTAATATGGGTAGCTCCTCCACCCAACACCGGGGAGCTGTTTTTT. This is translated as CASSKALIWVAPPPNTGELFF. The chain joins TRBV21-1 to TRBJ2-2; TRBD2 is the table's D call and was not checked against the DNA. TRBV21-1 is a pseudogene locus. Reading from cysteine to phenylalanine, the CDR3 counts 21 amino acids. Of all the DNA, just the CDR3 is kept, 63 bases in frame from base 1.